Detailed here is one T cell receptor beta chain. Its specificity is not known. Trimming took 0 bases from V and 3 from J, leaving 6 bases between them. CDR1 and CDR2 from the germline V gene are MGHRA and YSYEKL. There are 15 residues in the CDR3. This record comes from a study of CD8+ T cells in alopecia areata. Study-level background: Patients took tofacitinib for 6 to 18 months, followed by 6 drug-free months.

Sequencing used cDNA as its template, made by extracting RNA and reverse transcribing it. Repertoires were generated with immunoSEQ multiplex PCR, while TCRdb's copy carries only in-frame clones and drops some. The sample lists 150,000 or so clones, roughly 44% occurring once. General study points: Shared TCR sequences were less clear between patients than in mice, possibly partly from HLA diversity.

The receptor was isolated from a human donor with alopecia areata. Input material: CD4+ T cells sorted from blood. V gene TRBV4-1 combines with J gene TRBJ2-6; no clear D gene. Here the CDR3 DNA reads TGCGCCAGCAGCCAAGAAAGGCATGGGGCCAACGTCCTGACTTTC. Encoded protein: CASSQERHGANVLTF.